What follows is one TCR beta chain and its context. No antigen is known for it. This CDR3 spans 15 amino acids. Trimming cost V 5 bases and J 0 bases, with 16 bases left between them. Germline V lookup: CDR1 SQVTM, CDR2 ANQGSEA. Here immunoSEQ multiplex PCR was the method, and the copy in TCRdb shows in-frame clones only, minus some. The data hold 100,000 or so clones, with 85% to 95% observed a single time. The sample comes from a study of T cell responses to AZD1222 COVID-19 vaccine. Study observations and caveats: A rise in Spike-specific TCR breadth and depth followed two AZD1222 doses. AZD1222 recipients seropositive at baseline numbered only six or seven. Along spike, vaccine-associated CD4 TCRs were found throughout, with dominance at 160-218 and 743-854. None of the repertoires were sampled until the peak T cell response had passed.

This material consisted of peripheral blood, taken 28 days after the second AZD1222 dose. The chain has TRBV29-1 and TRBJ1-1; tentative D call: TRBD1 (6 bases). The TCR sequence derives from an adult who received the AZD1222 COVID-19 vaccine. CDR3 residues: CSVLMGAYLNTEAFF. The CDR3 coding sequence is TGCAGCGTTCTAATGGGGGCCTACTTGAACACTGAAGCTTTCTTT.